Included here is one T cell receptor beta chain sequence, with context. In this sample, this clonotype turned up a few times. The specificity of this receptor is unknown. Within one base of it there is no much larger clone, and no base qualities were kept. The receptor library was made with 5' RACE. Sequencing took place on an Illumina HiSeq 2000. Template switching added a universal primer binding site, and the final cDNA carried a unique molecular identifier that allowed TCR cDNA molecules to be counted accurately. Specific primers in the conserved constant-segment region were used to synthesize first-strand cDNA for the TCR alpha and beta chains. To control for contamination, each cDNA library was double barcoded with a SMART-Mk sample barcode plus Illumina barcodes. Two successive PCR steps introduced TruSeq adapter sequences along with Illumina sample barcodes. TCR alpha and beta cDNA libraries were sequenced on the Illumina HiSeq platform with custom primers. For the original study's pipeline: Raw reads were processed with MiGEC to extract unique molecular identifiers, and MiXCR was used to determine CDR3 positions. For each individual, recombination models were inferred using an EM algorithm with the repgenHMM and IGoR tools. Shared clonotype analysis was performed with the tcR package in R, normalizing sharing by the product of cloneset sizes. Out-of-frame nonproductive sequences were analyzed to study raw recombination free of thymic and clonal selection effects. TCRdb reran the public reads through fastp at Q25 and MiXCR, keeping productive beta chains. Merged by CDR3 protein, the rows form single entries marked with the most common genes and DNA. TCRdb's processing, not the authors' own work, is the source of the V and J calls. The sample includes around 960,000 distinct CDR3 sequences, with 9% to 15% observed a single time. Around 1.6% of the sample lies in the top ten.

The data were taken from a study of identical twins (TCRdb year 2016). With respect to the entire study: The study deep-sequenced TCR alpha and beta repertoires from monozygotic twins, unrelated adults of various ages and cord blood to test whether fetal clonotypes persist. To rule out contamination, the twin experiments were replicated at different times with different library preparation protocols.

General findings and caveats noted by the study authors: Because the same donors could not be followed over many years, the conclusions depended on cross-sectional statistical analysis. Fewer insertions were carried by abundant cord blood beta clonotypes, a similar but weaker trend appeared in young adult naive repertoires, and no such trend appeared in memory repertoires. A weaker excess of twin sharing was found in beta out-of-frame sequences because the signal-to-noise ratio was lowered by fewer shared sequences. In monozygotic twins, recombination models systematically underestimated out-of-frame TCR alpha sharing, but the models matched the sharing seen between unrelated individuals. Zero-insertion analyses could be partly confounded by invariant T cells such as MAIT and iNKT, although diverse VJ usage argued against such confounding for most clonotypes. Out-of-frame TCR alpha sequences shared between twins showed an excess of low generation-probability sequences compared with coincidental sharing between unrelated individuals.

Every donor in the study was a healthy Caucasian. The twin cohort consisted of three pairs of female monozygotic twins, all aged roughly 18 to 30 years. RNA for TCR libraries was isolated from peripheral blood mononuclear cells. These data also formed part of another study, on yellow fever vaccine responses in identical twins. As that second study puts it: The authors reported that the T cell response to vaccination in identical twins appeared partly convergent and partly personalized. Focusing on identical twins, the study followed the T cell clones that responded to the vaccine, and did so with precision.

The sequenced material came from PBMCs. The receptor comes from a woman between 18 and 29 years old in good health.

The DNA sequence is TGCAGCGCGGCCGACAGGGGTCCCGGGGAGCTGTTTTTT. This is translated as CSAADRGPGELFF. The V and J segments used are TRBV29-1 and TRBJ2-2, and 8 junctional nucleotides match TRBD1. Reading from cysteine to phenylalanine, the CDR3 counts 13 amino acids. The sequence is cut down to CDR3 DNA, 39 bases in frame from base 1. V is pruned by 7 bases and J by 6 bases, leaving 7 bases of the junction without a gene match. Via the germline V gene, CDR1 is SQVTM and CDR2 ANQGSEA.